A selection of T cell receptor beta chains follows, all from one sample in a study of technical replicates of blood from a handful of donors. The assay was immunoSEQ multiplex PCR, and TCRdb's table has in-frame clones only and misses some. This table has 55,000 to 60,000 clones, just under 95% appearing once. The sequenced sample consisted of PBMCs. Every receptor here comes from a human donor in good health. Some clones in this sample may be carry-over from other donors' samples. CDR3s include the opening cysteine and the closing phenylalanine or tryptophan. The D gene is left open where the match is weak. A clone size is listed for some rows: how often the clone was seen (once, few, many), or a class if it is expanded.

TRBV2	.	TRBJ1-1	.	TGTGCCAGCCCGGGGTTGAACACTGAAGCTTTCTTT	CASPGLNTEAFF
TRBV9	.	TRBJ2-7	.	TGTGCCAGCAGCGTAGCTAGTCTGTCGGAGCCCTACGAGCAGTACTTC	CASSVASLSEPYEQYF
TRBV30	.	TRBJ2-2	.	TGTGCCTGGACTCAAACTAGAAGGAACACCGGGGAGCTGTTTTTT	CAWTQTRRNTGELFF
TRBV7-2	.	TRBJ2-2	.	TGTGCCAGCAGCTTAACCGCCCGTAGAACGGGAGCAGGCGGGGAGCTGTTTTTT	CASSLTARRTGAGGELFF
TRBV5-6	TRBD1	TRBJ1-2	.	TGTGCCAGCAGCCAGGCCGGGACAGCCTATGGCTACACCTTC	CASSQAGTAYGYTF
TRBV30	TRBD1	TRBJ2-6	.	TGTGCCTGGAGCTCAGGGGGCTTCTCTGGGGCCAACGTCCTGACTTTC	CAWSSGGFSGANVLTF
TRBV7-2	.	TRBJ2-5	.	TGTGCCAGCACCACCCGGGGGGCCTCAGGGGAGACCCAGTACTTC	CASTTRGASGETQYF
TRBV6-5	.	TRBJ2-3	once	TGTGCCAGCAGTGGGACAAGGGTGTCAGATACGCAGTATTTT	CASSGTRVSDTQYF
TRBV30	.	TRBJ2-2	.	TGTGCCTGGAACTCTAACACCGGGGAGCTGTTTTTT	CAWNSNTGELFF
TRBV11-2	.	TRBJ1-6	.	TGTGCCAGCAGCCCAGCACAGGGATCACCCCTCCACTTT	CASSPAQGSPLHF